This T cell receptor beta chain was identified during a study of T cells in Graves' hyperthyroidism and ophthalmopathy. Overall study: Peripheral blood specimens were obtained at initial diagnosis, prior to any treatment.

The blood sample predates any ophthalmopathy symptoms, coming from first hyperthyroidism diagnosis. Whole-study results and caveats: Within blood appeared most thyroid clonotypes that had expanded above 0.001. Before onset, ophthalmopathy was predicted by the model a median roughly 6.8 months earlier.

This clonotype was counted ten times or more. What it binds is unknown. RNA transcripts yielded amplified TCR beta CDR3 regions. First-round RT-PCR of the TCR CDR3 relied on the HTBI primer set. TCRdb recomputed calls from the multiplex PCR reads with MiXCR, one row per CDR3 protein. Seen here are about 180,000 distinct CDR3 sequences, less than 10% observed once, and the top ten hold around 21%. The sequence was obtained from a woman younger than 35 with Graves' hyperthyroidism that later progressed to Graves' ophthalmopathy. Material: blood.

The CDR3, as DNA: TGTGCCAGCAGTTTTTGGTTGAACTATGGCTACACCTTC. It translates to CASSFWLNYGYTF. This chain uses TRBV28 with TRBJ1-2; no clear D gene. Germline CDR1 is MDHEN and CDR2 is SYDVKM. Trimming removed 3 bases from V and 2 bases from J, with 7 bases in between. The CDR3 sequence is 13 residues long.